What follows describes a single T cell receptor beta chain. What it binds is unknown. Total RNA amounts of at least 6 micrograms were extracted per sample. This specimen comes from a study of blood T cells in healthy people across ages. Study conclusions and caveats: Naive and antigen-experienced cells could not be conclusively compared, given unsorted PBMCs. Observed TCR beta diversity per million T cells went down as age went up. This fall followed a roughly linear course with age.

From germline, CDR1 is MNHEY and CDR2 SVGAGI. Deletions cut 4 bases from V and 3 bases from J, with 12 bases between. The CDR3 contains 15 residues. The use of a sample-barcoded 5' primer and a J-beta primer mix characterized a second PCR of about 7 to 12 cycles. The template-switch adaptor was a 5' adaptor with 12 random nucleotides. It tagged each cDNA molecule. TCRdb recomputed calls from the 5' RACE reads with MiXCR, one row per CDR3 protein. The table includes more than 1,000,000 distinct CDR3 sequences, 20% to 25% detected once. These data were also filed under a second study, of T cells of mothers and their children.

Sequencing was performed on blood. The receptor was isolated from a girl aged 2-9 years in good health. The chain couples TRBV6-5 to TRBJ1-4, with D hard to call. The CDR3 DNA is TGTGCCAGCAGTTCGAACAGCCTTCCTAATGAAAAACTGTTTTTT. Its protein is CASSSNSLPNEKLFF.